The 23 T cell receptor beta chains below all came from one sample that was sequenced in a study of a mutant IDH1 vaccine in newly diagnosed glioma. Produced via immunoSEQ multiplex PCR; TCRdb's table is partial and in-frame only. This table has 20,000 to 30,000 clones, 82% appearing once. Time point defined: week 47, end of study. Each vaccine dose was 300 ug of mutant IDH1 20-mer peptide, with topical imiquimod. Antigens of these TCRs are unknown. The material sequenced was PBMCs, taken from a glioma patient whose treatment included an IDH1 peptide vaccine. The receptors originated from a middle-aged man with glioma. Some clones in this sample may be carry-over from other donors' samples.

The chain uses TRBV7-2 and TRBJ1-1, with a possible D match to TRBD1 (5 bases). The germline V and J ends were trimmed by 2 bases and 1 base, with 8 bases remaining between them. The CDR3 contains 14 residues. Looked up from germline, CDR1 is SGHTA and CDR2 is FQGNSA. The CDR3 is CASSLMGGNTEAFF. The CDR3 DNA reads TGTGCCAGCAGCTTAATGGGGGGGAACACTGAAGCTTTCTTT.

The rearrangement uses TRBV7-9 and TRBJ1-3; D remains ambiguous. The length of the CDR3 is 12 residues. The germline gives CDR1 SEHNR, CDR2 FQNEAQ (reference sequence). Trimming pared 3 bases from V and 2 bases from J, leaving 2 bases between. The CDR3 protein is CASSFPGNTIYF. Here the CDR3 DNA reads TGTGCCAGCAGCTTTCCTGGAAACACCATATATTTT.

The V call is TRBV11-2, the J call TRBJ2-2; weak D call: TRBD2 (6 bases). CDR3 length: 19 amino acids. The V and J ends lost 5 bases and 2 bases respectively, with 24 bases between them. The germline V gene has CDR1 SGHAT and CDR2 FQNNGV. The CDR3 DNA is TGTGCCAGCAGCGTAACCGAGCCAACGGAGGGGATAAACACCGGGGAGCTGTTTTTT. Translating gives CASSVTEPTEGINTGELFF. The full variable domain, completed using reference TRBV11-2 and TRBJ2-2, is EAGVAQSPRYKIIEKRQSVAFWCNPISGHATLYWYQQILGQGPKLLIQFQNNGVVDDSQLPKDRFSAERLKGVDSTLKIQPAKLEDSAVYLCASSVTEPTEGINTGELFFGEGSRLTVL.

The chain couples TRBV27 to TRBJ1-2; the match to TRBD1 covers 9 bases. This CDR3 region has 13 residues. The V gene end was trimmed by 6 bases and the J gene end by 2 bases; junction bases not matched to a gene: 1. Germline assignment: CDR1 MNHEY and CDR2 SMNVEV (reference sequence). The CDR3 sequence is CASRGQGNYGYTF. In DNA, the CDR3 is TGTGCCAGCAGAGGACAGGGGAACTATGGCTACACCTTC.

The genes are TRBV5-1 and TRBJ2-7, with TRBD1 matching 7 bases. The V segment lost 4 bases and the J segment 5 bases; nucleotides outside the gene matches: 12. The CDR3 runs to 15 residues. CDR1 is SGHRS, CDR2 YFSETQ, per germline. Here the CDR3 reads CASSRQTGRVDEQYF. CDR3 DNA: TGCGCCAGCAGCCGCCAGACAGGGCGTGTAGACGAGCAGTACTTC.

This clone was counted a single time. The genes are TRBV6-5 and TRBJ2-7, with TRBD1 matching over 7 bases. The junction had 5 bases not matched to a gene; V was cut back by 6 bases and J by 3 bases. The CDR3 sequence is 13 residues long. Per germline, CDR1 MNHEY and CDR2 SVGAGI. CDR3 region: CASRMNRGYEQYF. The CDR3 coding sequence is TGTGCCAGCAGGATGAACAGGGGCTACGAGCAGTACTTC.

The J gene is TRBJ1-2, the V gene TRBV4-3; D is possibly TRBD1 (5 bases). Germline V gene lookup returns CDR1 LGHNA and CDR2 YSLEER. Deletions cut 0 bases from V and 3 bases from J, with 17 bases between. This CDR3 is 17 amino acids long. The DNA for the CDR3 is TGCGCCAGCAGCCAAGATCGTGGGGCCGACATGCACTATGGCTACACCTTC. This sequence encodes CASSQDRGADMHYGYTF.

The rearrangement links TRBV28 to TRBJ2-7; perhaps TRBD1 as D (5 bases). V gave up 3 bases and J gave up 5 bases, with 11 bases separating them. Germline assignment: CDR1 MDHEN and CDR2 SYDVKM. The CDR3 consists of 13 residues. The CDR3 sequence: CASSLYRKDEQYF. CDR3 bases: TGTGCCAGCAGTTTGTACAGGAAAGACGAGCAGTACTTC.

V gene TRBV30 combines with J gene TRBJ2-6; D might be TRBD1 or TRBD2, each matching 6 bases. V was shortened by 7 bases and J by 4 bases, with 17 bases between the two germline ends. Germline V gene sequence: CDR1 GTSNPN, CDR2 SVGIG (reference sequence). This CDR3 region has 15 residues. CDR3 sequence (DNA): TGTGCCTCCCCCGCCGGGGGCTCAGGGGCCAACGTCCTGACTTTC. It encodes CASPAGGSGANVLTF. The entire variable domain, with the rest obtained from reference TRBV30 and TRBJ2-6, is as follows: SQTIHQWPATLVQPVGSPLSLECTVEGTSNPNLYWYRQAAGRGLQLLFYSVGIGQISSEVPQNLSASRPQDRQFILSSKKLLLSDSGFYLCASPAGGSGANVLTFGAGSRLTVL.

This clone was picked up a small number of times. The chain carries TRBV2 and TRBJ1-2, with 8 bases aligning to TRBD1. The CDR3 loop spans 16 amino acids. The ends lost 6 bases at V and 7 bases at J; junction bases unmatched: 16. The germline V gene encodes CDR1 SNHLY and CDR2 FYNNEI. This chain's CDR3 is CASSDPQGALRSGYTF. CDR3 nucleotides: TGTGCCAGCAGCGACCCTCAGGGGGCGCTAAGGTCTGGCTACACCTTC.

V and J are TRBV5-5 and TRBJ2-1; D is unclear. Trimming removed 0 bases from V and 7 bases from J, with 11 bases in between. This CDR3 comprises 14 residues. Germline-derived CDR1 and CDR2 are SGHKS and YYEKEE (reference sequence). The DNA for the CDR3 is TGTGCCAGCAGCTTGGCCTGGCAGTCGAATGAGCAGTTCTTC. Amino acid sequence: CASSLAWQSNEQFF.

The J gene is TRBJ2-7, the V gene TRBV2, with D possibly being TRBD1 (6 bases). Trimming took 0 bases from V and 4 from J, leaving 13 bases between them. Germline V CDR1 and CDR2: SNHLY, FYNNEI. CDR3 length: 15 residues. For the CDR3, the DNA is TGTGCCAGCAGTGAAGCTCGGGAACAGGGTTACGAGCAGTACTTC. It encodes CASSEAREQGYEQYF.

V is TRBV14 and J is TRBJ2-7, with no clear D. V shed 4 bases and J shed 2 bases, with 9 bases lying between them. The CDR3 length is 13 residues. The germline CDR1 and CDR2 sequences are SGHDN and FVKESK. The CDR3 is CASSRNGPYEQYF. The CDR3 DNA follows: TGTGCCAGCAGCCGCAACGGACCCTACGAGCAGTACTTC.

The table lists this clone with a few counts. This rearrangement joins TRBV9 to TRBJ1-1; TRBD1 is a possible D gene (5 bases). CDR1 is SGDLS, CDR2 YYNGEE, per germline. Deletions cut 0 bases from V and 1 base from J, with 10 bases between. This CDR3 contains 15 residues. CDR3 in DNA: TGTGCCAGCAGCGTAGAGGCAGGGAGGAACACTGAAGCTTTCTTT. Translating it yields CASSVEAGRNTEAFF. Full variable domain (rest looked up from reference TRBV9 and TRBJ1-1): DSGVTQTPKHLITATGQRVTLRCSPRSGDLSVYWYQQSLDQGLQFLIQYYNGEERAKGNILERFSAQQFPDLHSELNLSSLELGDSALYFCASSVEAGRNTEAFFGQGTRLTVV.

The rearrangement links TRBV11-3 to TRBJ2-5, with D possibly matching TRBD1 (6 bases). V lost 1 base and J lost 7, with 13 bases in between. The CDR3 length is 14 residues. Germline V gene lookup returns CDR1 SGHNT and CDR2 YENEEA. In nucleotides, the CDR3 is TGTGCCAGCAGCTTAGTGGGGGCGGCGGGGACCCAGTACTTC. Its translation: CASSLVGAAGTQYF.

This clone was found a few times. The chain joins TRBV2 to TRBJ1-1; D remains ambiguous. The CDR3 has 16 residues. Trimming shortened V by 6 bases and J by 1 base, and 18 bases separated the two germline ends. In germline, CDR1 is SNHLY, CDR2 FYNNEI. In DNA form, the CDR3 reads TGTGCCAGCAGGCCGATGGAAGGGCGGAGGAACACTGAAGCTTTCTTT. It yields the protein CASRPMEGRRNTEAFF.

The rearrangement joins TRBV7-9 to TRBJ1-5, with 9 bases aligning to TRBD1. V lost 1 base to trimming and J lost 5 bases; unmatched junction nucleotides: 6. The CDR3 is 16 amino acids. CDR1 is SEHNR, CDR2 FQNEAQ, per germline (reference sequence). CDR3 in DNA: TGTGCCAGCAGCTTAGGTATCGGGACAGGGCATCAGCCCCAGCATTTT. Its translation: CASSLGIGTGHQPQHF.

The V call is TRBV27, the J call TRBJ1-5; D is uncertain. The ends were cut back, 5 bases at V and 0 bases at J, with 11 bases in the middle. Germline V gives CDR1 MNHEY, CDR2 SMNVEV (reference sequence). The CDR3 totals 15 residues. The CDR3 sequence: CASSKSTDSNQPQHF. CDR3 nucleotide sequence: TGTGCCAGCAGTAAGTCGACTGATAGCAATCAGCCCCAGCATTTT.

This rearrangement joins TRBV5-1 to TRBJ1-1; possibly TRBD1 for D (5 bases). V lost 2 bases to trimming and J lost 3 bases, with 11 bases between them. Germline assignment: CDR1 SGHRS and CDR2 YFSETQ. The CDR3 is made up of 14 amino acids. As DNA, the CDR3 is TGCGCCAGCAGCTTCAGTCCCAGGGACACTGAAGCTTTCTTT. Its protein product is CASSFSPRDTEAFF.

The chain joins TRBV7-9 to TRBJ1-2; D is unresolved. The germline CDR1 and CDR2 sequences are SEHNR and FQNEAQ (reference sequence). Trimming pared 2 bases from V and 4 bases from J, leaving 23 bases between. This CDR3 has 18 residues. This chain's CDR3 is CASSLYVGQSGILYGYTF. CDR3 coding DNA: TGTGCCAGCAGCTTATATGTCGGGCAGTCGGGAATTCTCTATGGCTACACCTTC.

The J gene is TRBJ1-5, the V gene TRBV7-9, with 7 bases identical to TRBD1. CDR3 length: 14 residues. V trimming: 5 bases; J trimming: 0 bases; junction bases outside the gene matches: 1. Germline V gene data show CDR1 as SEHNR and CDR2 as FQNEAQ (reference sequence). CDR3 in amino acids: CASSRDSSNQPQHF. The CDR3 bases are TGTGCCAGCAGCAGGGACAGTAGCAATCAGCCCCAGCATTTT.

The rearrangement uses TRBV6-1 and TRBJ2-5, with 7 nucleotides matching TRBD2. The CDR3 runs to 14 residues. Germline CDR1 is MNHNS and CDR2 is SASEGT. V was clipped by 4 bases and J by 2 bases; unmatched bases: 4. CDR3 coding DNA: TGTGCCAGCAGTGGGGGGGGAGGACAAGAGACCCAGTACTTC. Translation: CASSGGGGQETQYF.

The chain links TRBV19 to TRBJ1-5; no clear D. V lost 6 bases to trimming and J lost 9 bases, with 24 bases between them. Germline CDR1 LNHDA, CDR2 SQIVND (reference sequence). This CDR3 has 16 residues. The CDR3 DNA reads TGTGCCAGTAGATTAGAGCAAACAGAGAATCAGCGGCCCCAGCATTTT. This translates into CASRLEQTENQRPQHF.